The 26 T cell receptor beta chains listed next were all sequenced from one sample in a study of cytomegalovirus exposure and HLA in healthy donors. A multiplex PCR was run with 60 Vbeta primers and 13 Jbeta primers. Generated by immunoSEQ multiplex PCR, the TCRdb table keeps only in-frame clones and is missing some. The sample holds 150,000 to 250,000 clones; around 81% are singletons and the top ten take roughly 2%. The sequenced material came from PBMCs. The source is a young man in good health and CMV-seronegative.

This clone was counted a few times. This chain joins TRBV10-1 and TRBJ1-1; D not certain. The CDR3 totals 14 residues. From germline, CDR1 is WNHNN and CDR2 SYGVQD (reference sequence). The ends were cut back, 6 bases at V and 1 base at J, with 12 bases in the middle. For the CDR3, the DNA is TGCGCCAGCAGCCCCGGGAGAGGGAACACTGAAGCTTTCTTT. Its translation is CASSPGRGNTEAFF.

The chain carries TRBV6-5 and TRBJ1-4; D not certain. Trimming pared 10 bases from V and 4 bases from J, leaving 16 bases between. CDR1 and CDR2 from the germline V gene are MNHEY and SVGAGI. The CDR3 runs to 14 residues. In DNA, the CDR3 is TGTGCCACCCGGAGAGCAGCGATTAATGAAAAACTGTTTTTT. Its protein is CATRRAAINEKLFF.

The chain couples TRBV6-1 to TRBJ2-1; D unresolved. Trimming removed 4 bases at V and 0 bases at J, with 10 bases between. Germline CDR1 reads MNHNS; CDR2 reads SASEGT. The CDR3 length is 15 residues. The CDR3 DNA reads TGTGCCAGCAGTGCAGGTCCCCTCTCCTACAATGAGCAGTTCTTC. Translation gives CASSAGPLSYNEQFF.

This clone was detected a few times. This CDR3 reads CASNDKRQTGELFF. The CDR3, as DNA: TGTGCCAGTAATGACAAACGCCAAACCGGGGAGCTGTTTTTT. V usage is TRBV2 and J usage is TRBJ2-2; D uncertain. The CDR3 has 14 residues. The germline V and J ends were trimmed by 9 bases and 5 bases, with 16 bases remaining between them. Germline values: CDR1 SNHLY, CDR2 FYNNEI.

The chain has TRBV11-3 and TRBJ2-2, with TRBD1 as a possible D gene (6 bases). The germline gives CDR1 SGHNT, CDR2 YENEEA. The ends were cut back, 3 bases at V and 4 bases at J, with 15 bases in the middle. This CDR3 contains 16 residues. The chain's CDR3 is CASSFRTGSTTGELFF. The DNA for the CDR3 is TGTGCCAGCAGCTTTCGAACAGGGTCGACCACCGGGGAGCTGTTTTTT.

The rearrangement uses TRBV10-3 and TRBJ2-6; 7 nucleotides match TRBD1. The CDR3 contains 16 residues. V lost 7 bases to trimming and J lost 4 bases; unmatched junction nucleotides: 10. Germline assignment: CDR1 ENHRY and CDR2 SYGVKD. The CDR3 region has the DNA TGTGCCATCACTATGGACAGGCCCCAAGGGGCCAACGTCCTGACTTTC. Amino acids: CAITMDRPQGANVLTF.

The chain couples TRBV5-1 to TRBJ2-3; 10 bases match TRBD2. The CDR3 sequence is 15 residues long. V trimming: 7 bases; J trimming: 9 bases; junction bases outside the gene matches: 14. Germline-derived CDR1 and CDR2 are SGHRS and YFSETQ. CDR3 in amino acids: CASRGSGGALGTQYF. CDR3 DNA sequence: TGCGCCAGCCGCGGAAGCGGGGGGGCGTTGGGGACGCAGTATTTT.

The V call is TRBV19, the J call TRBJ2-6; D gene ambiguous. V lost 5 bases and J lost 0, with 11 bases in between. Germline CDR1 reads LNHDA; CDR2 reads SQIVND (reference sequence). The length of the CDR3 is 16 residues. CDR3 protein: CASSLRQNSGANVLTF. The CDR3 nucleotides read TGTGCCAGTAGTCTACGACAAAACTCTGGGGCCAACGTCCTGACTTTC.

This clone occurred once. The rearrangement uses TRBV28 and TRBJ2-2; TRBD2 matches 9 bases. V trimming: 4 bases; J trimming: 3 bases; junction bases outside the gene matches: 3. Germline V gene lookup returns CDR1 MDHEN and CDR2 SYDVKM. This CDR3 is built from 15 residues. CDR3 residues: CASSWLAGYTGELFF. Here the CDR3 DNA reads TGTGCCAGCAGTTGGCTAGCGGGGTACACCGGGGAGCTGTTTTTT. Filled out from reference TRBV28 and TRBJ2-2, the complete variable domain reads DVKVTQSSRYLVKRTGEKVFLECVQDMDHENMFWYRQDPGLGLRLIYFSYDVKMKEKGDIPEGYSVSREKKERFSLILESASTNQTSMYLCASSWLAGYTGELFFGEGSRLTVL.

The CDR3 protein is CASSQSVSETDTQYF. For the CDR3, the DNA is TGTGCCAGCAGCCAAAGTGTCTCCGAGACAGATACGCAGTATTTT. V and J are TRBV4-2 and TRBJ2-3; D not certain. Trimming left V 2 bases short and J 3 bases short, with 12 bases between. The CDR3 loop spans 15 amino acids. CDR1 LGHNA and CDR2 YNFKEQ come from the germline V gene.

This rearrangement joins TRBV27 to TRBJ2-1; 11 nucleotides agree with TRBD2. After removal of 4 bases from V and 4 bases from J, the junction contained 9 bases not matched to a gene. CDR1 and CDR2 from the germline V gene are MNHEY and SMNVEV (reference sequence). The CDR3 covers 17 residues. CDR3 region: CASSSNEGLADYNEQFF. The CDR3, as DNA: TGTGCCAGCAGTTCCAACGAGGGACTAGCGGATTACAATGAGCAGTTCTTC.

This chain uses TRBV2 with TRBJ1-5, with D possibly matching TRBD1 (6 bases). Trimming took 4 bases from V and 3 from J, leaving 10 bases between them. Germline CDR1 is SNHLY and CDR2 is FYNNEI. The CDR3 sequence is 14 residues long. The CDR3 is CASSGTEFNQPQHF. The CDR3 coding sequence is TGTGCCAGCAGTGGGACAGAATTCAATCAGCCCCAGCATTTT.

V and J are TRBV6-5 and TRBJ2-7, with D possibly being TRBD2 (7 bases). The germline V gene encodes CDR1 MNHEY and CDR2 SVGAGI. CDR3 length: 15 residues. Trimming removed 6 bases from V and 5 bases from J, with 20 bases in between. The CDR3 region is CASRRGEGQVNEQYF. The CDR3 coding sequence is TGTGCCAGCAGGAGGGGGGAGGGCCAGGTGAACGAGCAGTACTTC.

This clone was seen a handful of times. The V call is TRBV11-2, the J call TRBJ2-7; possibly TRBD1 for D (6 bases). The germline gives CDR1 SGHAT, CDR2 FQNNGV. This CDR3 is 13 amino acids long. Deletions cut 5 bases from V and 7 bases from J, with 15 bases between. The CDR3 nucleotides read TGTGCCAGCAGCCCCCTGGGGGCAAGGGAGCAGTACTTC. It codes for CASSPLGAREQYF.

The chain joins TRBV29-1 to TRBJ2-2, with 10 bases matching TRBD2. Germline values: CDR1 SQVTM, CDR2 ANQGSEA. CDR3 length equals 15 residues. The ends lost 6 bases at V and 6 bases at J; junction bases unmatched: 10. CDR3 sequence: CSVGGASGSAGELFF. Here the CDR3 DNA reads TGCAGCGTGGGGGGTGCTAGCGGGAGTGCCGGGGAGCTGTTTTTT.

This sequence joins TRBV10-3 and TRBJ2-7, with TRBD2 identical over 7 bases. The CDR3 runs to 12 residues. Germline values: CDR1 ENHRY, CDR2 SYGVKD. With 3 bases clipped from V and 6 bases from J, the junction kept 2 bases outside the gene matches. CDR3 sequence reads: CAISEGLVEQYF. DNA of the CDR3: TGTGCCATCAGTGAAGGACTAGTCGAGCAGTACTTC.

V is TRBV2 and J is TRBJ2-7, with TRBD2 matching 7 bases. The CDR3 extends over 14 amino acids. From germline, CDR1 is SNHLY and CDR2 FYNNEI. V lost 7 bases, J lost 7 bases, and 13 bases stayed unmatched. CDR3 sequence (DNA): TGTGCCAGCAAACCGGGACTACCGGAGGGTGAGCAGTACTTC. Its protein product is CASKPGLPEGEQYF.

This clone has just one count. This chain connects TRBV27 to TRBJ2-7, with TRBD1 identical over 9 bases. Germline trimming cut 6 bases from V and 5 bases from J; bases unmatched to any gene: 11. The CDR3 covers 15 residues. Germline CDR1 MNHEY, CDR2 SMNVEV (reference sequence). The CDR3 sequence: CASSHLRDRDHEQYF. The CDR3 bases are TGTGCCAGCAGCCACTTGAGGGACAGGGATCACGAGCAGTACTTC.

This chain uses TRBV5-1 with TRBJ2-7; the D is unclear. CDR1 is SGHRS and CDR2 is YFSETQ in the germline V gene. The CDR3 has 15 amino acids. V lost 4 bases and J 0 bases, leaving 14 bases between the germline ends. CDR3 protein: CASSLRPSLSYEQYF. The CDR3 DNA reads TGCGCCAGCAGCCTACGTCCGAGCCTCTCCTACGAGCAGTACTTC.

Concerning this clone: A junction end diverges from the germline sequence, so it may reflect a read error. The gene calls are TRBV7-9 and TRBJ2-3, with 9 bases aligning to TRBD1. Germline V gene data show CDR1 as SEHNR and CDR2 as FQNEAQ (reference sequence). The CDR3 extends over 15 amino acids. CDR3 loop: CAGSLWDRVTDTQYF. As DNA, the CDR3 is TGTGCCGGCAGCCTGTGGGACAGGGTCACAGATACGCAGTATTTT.

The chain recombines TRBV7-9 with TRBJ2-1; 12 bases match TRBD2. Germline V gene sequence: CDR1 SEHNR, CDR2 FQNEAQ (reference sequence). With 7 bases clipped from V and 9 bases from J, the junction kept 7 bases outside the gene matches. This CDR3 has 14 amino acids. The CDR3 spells CASTATSGSIEQFF. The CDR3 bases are TGTGCCAGCACCGCGACTAGCGGGAGTATTGAGCAGTTCTTC.

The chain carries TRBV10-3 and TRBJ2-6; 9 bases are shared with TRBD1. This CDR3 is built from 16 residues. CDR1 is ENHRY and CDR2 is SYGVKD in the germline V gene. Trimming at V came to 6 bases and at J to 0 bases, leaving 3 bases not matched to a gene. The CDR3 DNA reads TGTGCCATCAGGCCGGGACAGGGCTCTGGGGCCAACGTCCTGACTTTC. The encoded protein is CAIRPGQGSGANVLTF.

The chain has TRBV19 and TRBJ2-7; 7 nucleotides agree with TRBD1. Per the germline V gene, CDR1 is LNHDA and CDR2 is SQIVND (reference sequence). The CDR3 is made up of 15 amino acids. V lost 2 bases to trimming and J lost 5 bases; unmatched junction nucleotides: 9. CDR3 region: CASSIRGQWVDEQYF. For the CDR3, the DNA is TGTGCCAGTAGTATACGGGGACAGTGGGTAGACGAGCAGTACTTC.

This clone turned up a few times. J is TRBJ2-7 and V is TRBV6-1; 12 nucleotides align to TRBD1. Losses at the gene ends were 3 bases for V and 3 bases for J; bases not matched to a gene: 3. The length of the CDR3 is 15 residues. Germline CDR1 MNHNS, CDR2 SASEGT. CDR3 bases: TGTGCCAGCAGTGAGGGACAGGGGGCCGGCTACGAGCAGTACTTC. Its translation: CASSEGQGAGYEQYF.

DNA of the CDR3: TGTGCCAGCAGTCAGGAATACAATGAGCAGTTCTTC. Its protein product is CASSQEYNEQFF. J is TRBJ2-1 and V is TRBV6-1; unclear D gene. The CDR3 covers 12 residues. CDR1 MNHNS and CDR2 SASEGT come from the germline V gene. V was shortened by 5 bases and J by 4 bases, with 6 bases between the two germline ends.

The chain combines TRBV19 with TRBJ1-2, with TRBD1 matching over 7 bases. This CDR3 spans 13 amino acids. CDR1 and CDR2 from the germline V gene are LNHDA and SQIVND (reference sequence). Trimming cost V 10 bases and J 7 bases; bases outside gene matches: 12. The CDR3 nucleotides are TGTGCCACCCGTGCGACAGGGAGCCGTGGCTACACCTTC. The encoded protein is CATRATGSRGYTF.